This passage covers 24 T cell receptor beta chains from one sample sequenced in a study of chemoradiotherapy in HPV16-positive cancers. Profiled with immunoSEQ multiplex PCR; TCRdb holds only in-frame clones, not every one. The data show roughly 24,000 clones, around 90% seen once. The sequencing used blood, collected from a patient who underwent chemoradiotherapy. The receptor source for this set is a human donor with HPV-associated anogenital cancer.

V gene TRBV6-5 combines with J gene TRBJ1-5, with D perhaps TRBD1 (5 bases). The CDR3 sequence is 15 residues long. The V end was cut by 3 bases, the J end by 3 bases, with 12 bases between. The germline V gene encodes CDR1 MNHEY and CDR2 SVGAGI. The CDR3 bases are TGTGCCAGCAGTTATAGAAGGGGCCACAATCAGCCCCAGCATTTT. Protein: CASSYRRGHNQPQHF.

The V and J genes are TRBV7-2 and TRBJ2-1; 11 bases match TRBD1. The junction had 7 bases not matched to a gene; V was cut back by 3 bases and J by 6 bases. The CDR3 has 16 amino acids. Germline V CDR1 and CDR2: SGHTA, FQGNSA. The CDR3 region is CASSLQSGTGGNEQFF. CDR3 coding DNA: TGTGCCAGCAGCTTGCAATCCGGGACAGGGGGCAATGAGCAGTTCTTC.

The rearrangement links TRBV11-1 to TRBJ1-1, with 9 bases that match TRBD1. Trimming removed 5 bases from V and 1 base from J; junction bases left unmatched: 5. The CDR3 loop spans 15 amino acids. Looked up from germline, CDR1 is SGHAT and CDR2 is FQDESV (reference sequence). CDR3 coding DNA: TGTGCCAGCAGCCTACGGGGACAGGGGAACACTGAAGCTTTCTTT. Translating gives CASSLRGQGNTEAFF.

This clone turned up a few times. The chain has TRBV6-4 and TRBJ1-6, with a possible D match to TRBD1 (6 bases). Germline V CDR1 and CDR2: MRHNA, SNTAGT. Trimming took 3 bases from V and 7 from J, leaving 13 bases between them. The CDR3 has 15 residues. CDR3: CASSEDSSGNSPLHF. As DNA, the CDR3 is TGTGCCAGCAGTGAGGACAGCTCTGGGAATTCACCCCTCCACTTT.

Written as DNA, the CDR3 is TGTGCCAGCAGCTTAGACGGGGGGCAATACAATGAGCAGTTCTTC. Its protein product is CASSLDGGQYNEQFF. The chain has TRBV7-2 and TRBJ2-1; possibly TRBD2 for D (7 bases). CDR3 length: 15 amino acids. Germline assignment: CDR1 SGHTA and CDR2 FQGNSA. Trimming pared 1 base from V and 4 bases from J, leaving 11 bases between.

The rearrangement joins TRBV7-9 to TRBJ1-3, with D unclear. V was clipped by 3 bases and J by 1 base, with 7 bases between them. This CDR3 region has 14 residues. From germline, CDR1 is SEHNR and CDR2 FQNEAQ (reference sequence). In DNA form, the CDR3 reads TGTGCCAGCAGCTTTTCGGGGTCTGGAAACACCATATATTTT. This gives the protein CASSFSGSGNTIYF.

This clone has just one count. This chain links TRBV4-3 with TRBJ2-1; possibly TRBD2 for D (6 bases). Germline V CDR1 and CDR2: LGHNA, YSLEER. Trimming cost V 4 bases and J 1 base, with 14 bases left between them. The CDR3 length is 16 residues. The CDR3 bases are TGCGCCAGCAGCCGCGACGGGACTGCATCCTACAATGAGCAGTTCTTC. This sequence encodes CASSRDGTASYNEQFF.

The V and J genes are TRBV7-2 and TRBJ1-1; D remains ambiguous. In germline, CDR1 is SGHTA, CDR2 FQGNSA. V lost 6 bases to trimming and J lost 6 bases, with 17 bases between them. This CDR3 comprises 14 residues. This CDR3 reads CASSSSWGSPEAFF. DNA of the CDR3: TGTGCCAGCAGTTCCTCCTGGGGTTCCCCTGAAGCTTTCTTT.

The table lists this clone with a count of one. The chain's CDR3 is CASSNRTSGRSVDNEQFF. DNA of the CDR3: TGTGCCAGCAGCAATCGGACTAGCGGGAGGTCAGTTGACAATGAGCAGTTCTTC. The V gene is TRBV9, the J gene TRBJ2-1; 14 positions match TRBD2. The CDR3 covers 18 residues. Trimming cost V 4 bases and J 5 bases; bases outside gene matches: 11. The germline V gene has CDR1 SGDLS and CDR2 YYNGEE.

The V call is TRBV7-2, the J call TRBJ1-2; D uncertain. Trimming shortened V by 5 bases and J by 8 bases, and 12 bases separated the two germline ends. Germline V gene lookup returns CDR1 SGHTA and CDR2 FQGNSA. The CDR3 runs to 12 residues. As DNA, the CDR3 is TGTGCCAGCAGCCCCGCCCCCCCCGGCTACACCTTC. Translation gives CASSPAPPGYTF.

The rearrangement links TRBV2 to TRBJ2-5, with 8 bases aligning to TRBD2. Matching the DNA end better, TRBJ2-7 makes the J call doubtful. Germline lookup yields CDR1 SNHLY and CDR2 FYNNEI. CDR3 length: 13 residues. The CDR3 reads CASDPGTSYEQYF. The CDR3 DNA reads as TGTGCCAGCGACCCCGGGACTAGCTACGAGCAGTACTTC.

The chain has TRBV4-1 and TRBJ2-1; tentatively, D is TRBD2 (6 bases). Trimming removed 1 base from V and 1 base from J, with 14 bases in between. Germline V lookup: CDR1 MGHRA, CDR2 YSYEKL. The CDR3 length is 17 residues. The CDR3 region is CASSQVLRERSYNEQFF. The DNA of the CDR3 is TGCGCCAGCAGCCAAGTGCTTCGGGAGCGATCCTACAATGAGCAGTTCTTC.

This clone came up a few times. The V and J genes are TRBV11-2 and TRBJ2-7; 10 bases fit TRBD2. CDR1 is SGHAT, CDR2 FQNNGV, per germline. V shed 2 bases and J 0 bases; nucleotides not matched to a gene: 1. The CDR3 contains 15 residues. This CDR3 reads CASSLLAGDSYEQYF. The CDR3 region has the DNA TGTGCCAGCAGCTTACTAGCGGGGGACTCCTACGAGCAGTACTTC.

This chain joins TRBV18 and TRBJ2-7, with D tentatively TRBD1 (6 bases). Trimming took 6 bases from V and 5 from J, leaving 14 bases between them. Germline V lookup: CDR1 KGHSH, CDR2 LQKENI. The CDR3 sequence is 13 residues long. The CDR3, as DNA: TGTGCCAGCTCTCCGGTAGGGGGTCACGAGCAGTACTTC. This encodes CASSPVGGHEQYF.

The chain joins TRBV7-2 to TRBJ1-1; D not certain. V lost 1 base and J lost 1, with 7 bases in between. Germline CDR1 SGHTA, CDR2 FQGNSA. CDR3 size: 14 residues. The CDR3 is CASSLGRPNTEAFF. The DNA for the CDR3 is TGTGCCAGCAGCTTAGGCCGGCCGAACACTGAAGCTTTCTTT.

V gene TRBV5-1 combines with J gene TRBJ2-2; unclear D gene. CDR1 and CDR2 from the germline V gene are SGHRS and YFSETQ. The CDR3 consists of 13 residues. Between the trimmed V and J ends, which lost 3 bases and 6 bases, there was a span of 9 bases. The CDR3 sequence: CASSWIESGELFF. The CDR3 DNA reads TGCGCCAGCAGCTGGATCGAATCCGGGGAGCTGTTTTTT.

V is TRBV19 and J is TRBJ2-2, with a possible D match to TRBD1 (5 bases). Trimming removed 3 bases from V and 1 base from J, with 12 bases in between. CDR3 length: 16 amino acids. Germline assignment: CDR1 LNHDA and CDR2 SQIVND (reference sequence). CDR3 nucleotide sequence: TGTGCCAGTAGTATTTTTTTTCAGGGGAACACCGGGGAGCTGTTTTTT. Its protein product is CASSIFFQGNTGELFF.

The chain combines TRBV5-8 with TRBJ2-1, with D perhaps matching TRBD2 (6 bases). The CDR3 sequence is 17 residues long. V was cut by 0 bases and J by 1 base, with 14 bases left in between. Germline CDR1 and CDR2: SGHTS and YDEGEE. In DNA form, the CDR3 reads TGTGCCAGCAGCTTGGGCAGGGTAGCGGCATCCTACAATGAGCAGTTCTTC. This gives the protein CASSLGRVAASYNEQFF. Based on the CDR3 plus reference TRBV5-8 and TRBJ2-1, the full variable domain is EAGVTQSPTHLIKTRGQQATLRCSPISGHTSVYWYQQALGLGLQFLLWYDEGEERNRGNFPPRFSGRQFPNYSSELNVNALELEDSALYLCASSLGRVAASYNEQFFGPGTRLTVL.

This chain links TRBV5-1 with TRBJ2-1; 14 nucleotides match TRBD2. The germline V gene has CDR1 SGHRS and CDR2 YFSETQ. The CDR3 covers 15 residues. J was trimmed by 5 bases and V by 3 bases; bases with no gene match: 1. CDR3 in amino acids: CASSWGLAGDNEQFF. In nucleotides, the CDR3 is TGCGCCAGCAGCTGGGGACTAGCGGGGGACAATGAGCAGTTCTTC. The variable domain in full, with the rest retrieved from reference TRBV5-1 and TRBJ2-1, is KAGVTQTPRYLIKTRGQQVTLSCSPISGHRSVSWYQQTPGQGLQFLFEYFSETQRNKGNFPGRFSGRQFSNSRSEMNVSTLELGDSALYLCASSWGLAGDNEQFFGPGTRLTVL.

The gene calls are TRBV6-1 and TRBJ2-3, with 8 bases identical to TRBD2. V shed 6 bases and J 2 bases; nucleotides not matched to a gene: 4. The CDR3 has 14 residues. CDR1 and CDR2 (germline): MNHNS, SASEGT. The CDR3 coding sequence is TGTGCCAGCAGAGCGGGGGCCATCACAGATACGCAGTATTTT. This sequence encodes CASRAGAITDTQYF.

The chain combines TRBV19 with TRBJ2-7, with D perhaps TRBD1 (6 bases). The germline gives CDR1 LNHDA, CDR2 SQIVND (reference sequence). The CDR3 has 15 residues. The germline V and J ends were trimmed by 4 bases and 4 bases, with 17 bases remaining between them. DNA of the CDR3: TGTGCCAGTAGTACCCCAGGGGCTGGGTCTTACGAGCAGTACTTC. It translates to CASSTPGAGSYEQYF.

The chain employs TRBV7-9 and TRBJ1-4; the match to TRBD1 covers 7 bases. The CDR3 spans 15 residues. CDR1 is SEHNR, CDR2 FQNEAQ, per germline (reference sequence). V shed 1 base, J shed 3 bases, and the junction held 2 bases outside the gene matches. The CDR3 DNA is TGTGCCAGCAGCTTAGGGGACAGAGCTAATGAAAAACTGTTTTTT. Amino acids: CASSLGDRANEKLFF.

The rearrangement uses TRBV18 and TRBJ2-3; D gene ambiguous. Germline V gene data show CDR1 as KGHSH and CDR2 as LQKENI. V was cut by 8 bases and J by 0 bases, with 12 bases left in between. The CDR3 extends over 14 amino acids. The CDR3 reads CASPATASTDTQYF. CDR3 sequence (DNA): TGTGCCAGCCCAGCTACAGCTAGCACAGATACGCAGTATTTT.

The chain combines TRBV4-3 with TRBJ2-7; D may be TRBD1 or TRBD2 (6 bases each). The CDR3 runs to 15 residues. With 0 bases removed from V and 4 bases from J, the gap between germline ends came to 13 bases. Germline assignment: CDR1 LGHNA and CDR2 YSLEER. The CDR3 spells CASSQDSGGRYEQYF. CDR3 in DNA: TGCGCCAGCAGCCAAGATTCCGGGGGCCGATACGAGCAGTACTTC.